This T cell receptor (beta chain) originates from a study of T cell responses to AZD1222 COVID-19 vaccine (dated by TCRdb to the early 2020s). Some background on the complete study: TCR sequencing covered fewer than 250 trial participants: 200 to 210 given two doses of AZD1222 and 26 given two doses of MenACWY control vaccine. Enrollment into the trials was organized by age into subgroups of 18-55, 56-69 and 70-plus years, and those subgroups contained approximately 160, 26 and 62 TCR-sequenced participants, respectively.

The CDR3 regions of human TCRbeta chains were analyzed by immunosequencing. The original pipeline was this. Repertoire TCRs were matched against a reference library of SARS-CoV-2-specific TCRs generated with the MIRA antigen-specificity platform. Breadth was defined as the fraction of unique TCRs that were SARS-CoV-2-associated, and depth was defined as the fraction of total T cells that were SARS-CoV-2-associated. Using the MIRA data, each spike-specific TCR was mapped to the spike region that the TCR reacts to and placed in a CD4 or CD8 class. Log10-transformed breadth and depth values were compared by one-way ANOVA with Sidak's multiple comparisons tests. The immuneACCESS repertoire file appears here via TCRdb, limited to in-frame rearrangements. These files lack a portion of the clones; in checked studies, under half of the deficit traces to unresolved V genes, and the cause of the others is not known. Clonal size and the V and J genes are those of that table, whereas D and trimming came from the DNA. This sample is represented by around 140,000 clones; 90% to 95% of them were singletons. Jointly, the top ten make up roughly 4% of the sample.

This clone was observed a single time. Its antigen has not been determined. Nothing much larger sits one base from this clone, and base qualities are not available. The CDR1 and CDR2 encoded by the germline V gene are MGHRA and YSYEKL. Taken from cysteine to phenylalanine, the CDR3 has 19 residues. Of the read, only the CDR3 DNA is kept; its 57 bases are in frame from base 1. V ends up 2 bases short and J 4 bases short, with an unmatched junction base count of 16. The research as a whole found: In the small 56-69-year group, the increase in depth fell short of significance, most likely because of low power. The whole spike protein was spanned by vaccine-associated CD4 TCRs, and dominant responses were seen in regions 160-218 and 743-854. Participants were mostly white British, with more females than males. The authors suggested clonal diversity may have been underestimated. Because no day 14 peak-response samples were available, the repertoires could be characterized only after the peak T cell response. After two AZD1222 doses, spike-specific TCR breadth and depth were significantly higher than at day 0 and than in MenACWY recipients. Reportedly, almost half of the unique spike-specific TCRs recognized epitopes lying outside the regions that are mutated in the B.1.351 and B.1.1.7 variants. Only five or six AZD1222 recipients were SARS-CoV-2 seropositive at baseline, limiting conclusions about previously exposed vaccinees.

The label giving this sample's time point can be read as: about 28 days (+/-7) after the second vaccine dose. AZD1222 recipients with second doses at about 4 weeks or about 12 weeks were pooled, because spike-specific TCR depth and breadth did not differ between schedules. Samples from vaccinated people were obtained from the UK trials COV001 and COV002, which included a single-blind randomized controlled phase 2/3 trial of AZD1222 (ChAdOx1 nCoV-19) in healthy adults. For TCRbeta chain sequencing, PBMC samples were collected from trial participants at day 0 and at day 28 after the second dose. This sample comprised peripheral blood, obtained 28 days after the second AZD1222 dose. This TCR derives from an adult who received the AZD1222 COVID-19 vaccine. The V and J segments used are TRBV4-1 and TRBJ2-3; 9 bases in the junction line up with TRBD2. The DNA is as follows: TGCGCCAGCAGCCAATCCGGGACGCGGGGGGGCCATTTCTCAGATACGCAGTATTTT. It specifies CASSQSGTRGGHFSDTQYF.